The clone carrying this T cell receptor (beta chain) turned up a few times. Its specificity is not known. This record belongs to a study of T-cell memory formation after mild COVID-19. Looking at the study overall: Across donors, TCR clusters were largely donor specific.

The CDR3 length is 17 residues. Germline lookup yields CDR1 SGHRS and CDR2 YFSETQ. The ends were cut back, 5 bases at V and 0 bases at J, with 18 bases in the middle. TCRdb reprocessed the 5' RACE reads with MiXCR, giving one entry per CDR3 protein. The sample holds approximately 350,000 distinct CDR3 sequences, 10% to 15% seen once. Study-wide points: Clones from the second wave (peaking day 37) had unconfirmed SARS-CoV-2 specificity. A balance of CD4 and CD8 characterized clones contracting day 15 to 85, whereas later expanders leaned CD4+. Mainly CM and EM harbored the contracting CD4+ clones; mainly EMRA harbored the CD8+ ones.

The genes are TRBV5-1 and TRBJ1-5; D is undetermined. This sequence was found in a man aged 18 to 30 who had mild COVID-19 (a few samples of this study predate the infection). Cell type and time point are not known. Sequenced material: PBMCs or a T cell subset sorted from them (not recorded which). CDR3 in amino acids: CASRFRGGHLSNQPQHF. CDR3 bases: TGCGCCAGCAGATTCCGGGGAGGGCACCTTAGCAATCAGCCCCAGCATTTT.